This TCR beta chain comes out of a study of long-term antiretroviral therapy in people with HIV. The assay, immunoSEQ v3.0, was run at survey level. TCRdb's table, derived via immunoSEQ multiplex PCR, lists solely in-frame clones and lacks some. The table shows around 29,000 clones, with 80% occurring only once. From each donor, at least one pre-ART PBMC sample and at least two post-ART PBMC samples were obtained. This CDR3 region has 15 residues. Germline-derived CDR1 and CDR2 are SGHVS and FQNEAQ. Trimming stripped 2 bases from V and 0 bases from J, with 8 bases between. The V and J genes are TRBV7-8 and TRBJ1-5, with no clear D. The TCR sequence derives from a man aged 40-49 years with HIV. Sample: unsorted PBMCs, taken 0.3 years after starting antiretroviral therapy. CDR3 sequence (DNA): TGTGCCAGCAGCTTAAACAGCTATAGCAATCAGCCCCAGCATTTT. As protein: CASSLNSYSNQPQHF.